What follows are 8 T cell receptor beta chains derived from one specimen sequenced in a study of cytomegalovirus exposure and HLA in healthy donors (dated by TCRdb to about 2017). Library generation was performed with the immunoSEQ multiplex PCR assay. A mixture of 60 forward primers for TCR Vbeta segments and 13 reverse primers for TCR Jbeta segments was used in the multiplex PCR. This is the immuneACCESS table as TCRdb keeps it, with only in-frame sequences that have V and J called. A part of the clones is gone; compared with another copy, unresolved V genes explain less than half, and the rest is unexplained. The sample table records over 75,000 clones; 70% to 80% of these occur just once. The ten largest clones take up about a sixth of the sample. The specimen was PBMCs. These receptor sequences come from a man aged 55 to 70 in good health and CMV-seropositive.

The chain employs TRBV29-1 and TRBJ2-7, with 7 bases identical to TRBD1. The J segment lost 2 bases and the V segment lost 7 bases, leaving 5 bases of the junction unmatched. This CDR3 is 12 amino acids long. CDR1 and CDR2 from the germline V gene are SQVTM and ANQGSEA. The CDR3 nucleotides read TGCAGCGCTCGACAGGGACCCTACGAGCAGTACTTC. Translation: CSARQGPYEQYF.

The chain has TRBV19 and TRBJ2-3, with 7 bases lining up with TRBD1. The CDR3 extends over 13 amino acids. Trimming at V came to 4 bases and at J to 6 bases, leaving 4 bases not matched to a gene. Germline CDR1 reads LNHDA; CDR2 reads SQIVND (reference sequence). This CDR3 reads CASSKTGEDTQYF. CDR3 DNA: TGTGCCAGTAGTAAAACAGGGGAGGATACGCAGTATTTT.

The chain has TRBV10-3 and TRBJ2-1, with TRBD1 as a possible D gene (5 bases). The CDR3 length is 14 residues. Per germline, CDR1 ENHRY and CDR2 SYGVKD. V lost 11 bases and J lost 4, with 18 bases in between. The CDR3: CAAAEDTEYNEQFF. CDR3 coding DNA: TGTGCCGCCGCCGAGGACACAGAATACAATGAGCAGTTCTTC.

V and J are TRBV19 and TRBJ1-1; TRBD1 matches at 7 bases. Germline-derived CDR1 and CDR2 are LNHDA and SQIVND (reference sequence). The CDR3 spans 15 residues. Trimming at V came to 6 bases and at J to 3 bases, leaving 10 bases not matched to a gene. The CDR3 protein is CASRGAGGSYTEAFF. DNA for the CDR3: TGTGCCAGTAGGGGAGCAGGGGGGAGTTACACTGAAGCTTTCTTT.

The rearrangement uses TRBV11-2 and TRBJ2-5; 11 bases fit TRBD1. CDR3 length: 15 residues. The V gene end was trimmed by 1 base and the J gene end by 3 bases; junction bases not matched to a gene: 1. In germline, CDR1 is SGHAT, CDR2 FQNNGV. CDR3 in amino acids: CASSLGDRGEETQYF. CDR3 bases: TGTGCCAGCAGCTTAGGGGACAGGGGGGAAGAGACCCAGTACTTC.

CDR3 sequence: CAWSEDIYGYTF. The CDR3 DNA sequence: TGTGCCTGGAGTGAAGACATCTATGGCTACACCTTC. The chain combines TRBV30 with TRBJ1-2; unclear D gene. Per germline, CDR1 GTSNPN and CDR2 SVGIG (reference sequence). V was clipped by 1 base and J by 4 bases, with 7 bases between them. The CDR3 covers 12 residues.

The CDR3 DNA reads TGCGCCAGCAGCCTAAAAGAGACCCAGTACTTC. Translation: CASSLKETQYF. The chain uses TRBV5-1 and TRBJ2-5; D unresolved. Germline loops: CDR1 SGHRS, CDR2 YFSETQ. This CDR3 comprises 11 residues. V dropped 4 bases and J dropped 3 bases, with 4 bases sitting between them.

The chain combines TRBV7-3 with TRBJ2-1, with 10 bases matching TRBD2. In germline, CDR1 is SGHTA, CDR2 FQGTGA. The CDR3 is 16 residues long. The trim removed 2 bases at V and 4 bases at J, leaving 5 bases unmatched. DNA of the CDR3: TGTGCCAGCAGCTTAGGTCCAGCGGGGGGGTACAATGAGCAGTTCTTC. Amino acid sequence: CASSLGPAGGYNEQFF.